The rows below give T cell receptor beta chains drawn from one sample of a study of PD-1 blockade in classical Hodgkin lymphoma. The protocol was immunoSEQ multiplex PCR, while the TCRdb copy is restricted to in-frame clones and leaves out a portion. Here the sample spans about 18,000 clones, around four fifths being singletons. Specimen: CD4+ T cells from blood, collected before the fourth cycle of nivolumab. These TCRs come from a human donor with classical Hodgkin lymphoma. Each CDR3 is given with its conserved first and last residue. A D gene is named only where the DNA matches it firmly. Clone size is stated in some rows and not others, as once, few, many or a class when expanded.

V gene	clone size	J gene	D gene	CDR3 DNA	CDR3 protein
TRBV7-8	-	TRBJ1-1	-	TGTGCCAGCAGCTTCTGGGAGGCGAACACTGAAGCTTTCTTT	CASSFWEANTEAFF
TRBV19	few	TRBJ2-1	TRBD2	TGTGCCAGTAGGGGACTAGCGGGAGTCAATGAGCAGTTCTTC	CASRGLAGVNEQFF
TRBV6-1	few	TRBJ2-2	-	TGTGCCAGCAGTGAAATTCCGAACACCGGGGAGCTGTTTTTT	CASSEIPNTGELFF
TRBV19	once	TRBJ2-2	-	TGTGCCAGTAGTATTTTCAGTGTCGCCGGGGAGCTGTTTTTT	CASSIFSVAGELFF
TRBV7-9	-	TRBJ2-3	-	TGTGCCAGTTCTAGAGGACAGAGCACAGATACGCAGTATTTT	CASSRGQSTDTQYF
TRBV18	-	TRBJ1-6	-	TGTGCCAGCTCACTCCTCGGGGGTACGCAAAATAATAATTCACCCCTCCACTTT	CASSLLGGTQNNNSPLHF
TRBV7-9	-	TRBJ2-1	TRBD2	TGTGCCAGCAGCTTAGAGGGACTAGCGGGAGCCCCTGAGCAGTTCTTC	CASSLEGLAGAPEQFF
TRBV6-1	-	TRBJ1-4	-	TGTGCCAGCAGTGGGAACCGGGGGAGGTTCGAAAAACTGTTTTTT	CASSGNRGRFEKLFF
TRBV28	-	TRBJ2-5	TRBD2	TGTGCCAGCAGTCCATTAGCGGGAGGGCTAGAGACCCAGTACTTC	CASSPLAGGLETQYF
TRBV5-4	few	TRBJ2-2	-	TGTGCCAGCAGCTTGAAATTCGCGGGCACCGGGGAGCTGTTTTTT	CASSLKFAGTGELFF
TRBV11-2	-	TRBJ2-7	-	TGTGCCAGCAGCTTCTCAACCGCACAGGGCCCCGGGGTTTACGAGCAGTACTTC	CASSFSTAQGPGVYEQYF
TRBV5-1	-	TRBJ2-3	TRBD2	TGCGCCAGCAGCGGACGGACTAGCGGGGGAGATACGCAGTATTTT	CASSGRTSGGDTQYF
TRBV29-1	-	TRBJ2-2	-	TGCAGCGTTCAGCGGGCCAACACCGGGGAGCTGTTTTTT	CSVQRANTGELFF
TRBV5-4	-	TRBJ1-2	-	TGTGCCAGCACCCCCCAGGACAACTATGGCTACACCTTC	CASTPQDNYGYTF
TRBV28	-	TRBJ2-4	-	TGTGCCAGCGGGGACATAACTCCCAAAAACATTCAGTACTTC	CASGDITPKNIQYF
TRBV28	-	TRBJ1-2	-	TGTGCCAGCAGCACAGCGCTCTTCGGCTACACCTTC	CASSTALFGYTF
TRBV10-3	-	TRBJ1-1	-	TGTGCCAGCCAACCCGCCGGACAGAACACTGAAGCTTTCTTT	CASQPAGQNTEAFF
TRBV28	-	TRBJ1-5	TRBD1	TGTGCCAGCAGTGACGAGACAGGGGGCGGCAATCAGCCCCAGCATTTT	CASSDETGGGNQPQHF
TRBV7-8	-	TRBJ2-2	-	TGTGCCAGCAGCTTAGCCGGGTTGGGCACCGGGGAGCTGTTTTTT	CASSLAGLGTGELFF
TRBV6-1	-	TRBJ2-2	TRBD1	TGTGCCAGCAGCATCGGGACAGATACAGCCGGGGAGCTGTTTTTT	CASSIGTDTAGELFF
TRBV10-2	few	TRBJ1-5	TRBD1	TGCGCCAGCAGTGAGACAGGGGGCGTCAATCAGCCCCAGCATTTT	CASSETGGVNQPQHF
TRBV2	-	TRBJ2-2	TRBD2	TGTGCCAGCAACCAGCGGGAGGGCACCGGGGAGCTGTTTTTT	CASNQREGTGELFF
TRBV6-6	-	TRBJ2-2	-	TGTGCCAGCATCCGGGCGAGGTCCTTGAACACCGGGGAGCTGTTTTTT	CASIRARSLNTGELFF
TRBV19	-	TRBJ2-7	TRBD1	TGTGCCAGTAGTAAAAGGGGACAGGAGCCCTACGAGCAGTACTTC	CASSKRGQEPYEQYF
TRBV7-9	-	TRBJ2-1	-	TGTGCCACCCTGAGGGATAGCAACAATGAGCAGTTCTTC	CATLRDSNNEQFF
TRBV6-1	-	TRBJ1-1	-	TGTGCCAGCAGTGTTGACAGATTGAACACTGAAGCTTTCTTT	CASSVDRLNTEAFF
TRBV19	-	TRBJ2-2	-	TGTGCCAGTAGTAGGCTAGTATTAAACACCGGGGAGCTGTTTTTT	CASSRLVLNTGELFF
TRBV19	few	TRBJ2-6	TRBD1	TGTGCCAGTAGTTTCAGGACAGGGCCTTCCTCTGGGGCCAACGTCCTGACTTTC	CASSFRTGPSSGANVLTF
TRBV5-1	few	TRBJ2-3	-	TGCGCCAGCAGCTTCGGACAGCTCACAGATACGCAGTATTTT	CASSFGQLTDTQYF